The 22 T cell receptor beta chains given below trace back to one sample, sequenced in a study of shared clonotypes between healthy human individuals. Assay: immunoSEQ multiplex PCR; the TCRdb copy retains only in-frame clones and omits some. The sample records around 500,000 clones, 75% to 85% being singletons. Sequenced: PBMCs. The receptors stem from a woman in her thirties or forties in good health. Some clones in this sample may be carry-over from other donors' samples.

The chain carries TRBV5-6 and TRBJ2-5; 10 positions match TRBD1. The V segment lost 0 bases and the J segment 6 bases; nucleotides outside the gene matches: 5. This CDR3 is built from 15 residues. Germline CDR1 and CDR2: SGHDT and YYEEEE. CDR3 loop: CASSLGGQGFQTQYF. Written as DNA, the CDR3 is TGTGCCAGCAGCTTGGGGGGACAGGGGTTTCAGACCCAGTACTTC.

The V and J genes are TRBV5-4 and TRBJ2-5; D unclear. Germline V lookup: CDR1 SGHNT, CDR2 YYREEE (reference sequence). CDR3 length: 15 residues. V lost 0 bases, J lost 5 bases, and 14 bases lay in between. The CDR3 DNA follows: TGTGCCAGCAGCTTGGCCAAGGAATTTGGGGAGACCCAGTACTTC. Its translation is CASSLAKEFGETQYF.

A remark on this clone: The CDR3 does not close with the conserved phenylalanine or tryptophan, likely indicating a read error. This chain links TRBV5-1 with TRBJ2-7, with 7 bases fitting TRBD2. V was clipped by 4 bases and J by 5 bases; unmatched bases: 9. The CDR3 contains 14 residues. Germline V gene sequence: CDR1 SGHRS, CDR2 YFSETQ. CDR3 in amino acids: CASSSGTPPNEQYL. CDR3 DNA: TGCGCCAGCAGCAGCGGGACTCCACCCAACGAGCAGTACCTC.

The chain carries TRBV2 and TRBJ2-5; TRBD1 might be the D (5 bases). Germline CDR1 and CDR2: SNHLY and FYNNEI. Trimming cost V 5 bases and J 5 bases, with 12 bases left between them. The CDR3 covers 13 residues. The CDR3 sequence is CASSPGQGETQYF. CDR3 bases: TGTGCCAGCAGTCCTGGACAAGGGGAGACCCAGTACTTC. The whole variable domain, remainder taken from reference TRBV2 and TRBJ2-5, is EPEVTQTPSHQVTQMGQEVILRCVPISNHLYFYWYRQILGQKVEFLVSFYNNEISEKSEIFDDQFSVERPDGSNFTLKIRSTKLEDSAMYFCASSPGQGETQYFGPGTRLLVL.

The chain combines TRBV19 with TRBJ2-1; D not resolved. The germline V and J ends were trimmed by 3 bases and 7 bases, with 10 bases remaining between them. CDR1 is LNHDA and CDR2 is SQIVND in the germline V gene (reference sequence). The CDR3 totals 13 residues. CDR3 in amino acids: CASSISRNNEQFF. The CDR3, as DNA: TGTGCCAGTAGTATTTCCCGAAATAATGAGCAGTTCTTC.

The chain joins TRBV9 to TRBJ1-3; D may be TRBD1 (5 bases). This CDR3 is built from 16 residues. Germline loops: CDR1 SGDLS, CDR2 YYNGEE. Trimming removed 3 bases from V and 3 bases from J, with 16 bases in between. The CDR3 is CASSEFPRGDGNTIYF. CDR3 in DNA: TGTGCCAGCAGCGAGTTCCCCCGGGGGGATGGAAACACCATATATTTT.

The CDR3 loop is CASSPTRLGNEQYF. For the CDR3, the DNA is TGTGCCAGTAGCCCGACTCGGCTCGGGAACGAGCAGTACTTC. The chain employs TRBV19 and TRBJ2-7, with a tentative D call TRBD2 (5 bases). The CDR3 consists of 14 residues. The germline V and J ends were trimmed by 6 bases and 5 bases, with 17 bases remaining between them. Looked up from germline, CDR1 is LNHDA and CDR2 is SQIVND (reference sequence).

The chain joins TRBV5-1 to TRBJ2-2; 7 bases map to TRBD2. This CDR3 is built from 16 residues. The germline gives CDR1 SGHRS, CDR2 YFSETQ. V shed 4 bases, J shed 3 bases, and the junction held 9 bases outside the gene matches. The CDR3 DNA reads TGCGCCAGCAGCCCCGGGGCTAGCGGAGACACCGGGGAGCTGTTTTTT. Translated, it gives CASSPGASGDTGELFF.

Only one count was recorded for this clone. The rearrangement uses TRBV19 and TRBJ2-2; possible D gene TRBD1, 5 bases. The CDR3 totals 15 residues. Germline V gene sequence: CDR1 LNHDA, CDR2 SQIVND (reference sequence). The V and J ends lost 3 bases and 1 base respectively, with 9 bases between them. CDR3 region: CASSMGRGNTGELFF. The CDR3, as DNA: TGTGCCAGTAGTATGGGAAGGGGGAACACCGGGGAGCTGTTTTTT.

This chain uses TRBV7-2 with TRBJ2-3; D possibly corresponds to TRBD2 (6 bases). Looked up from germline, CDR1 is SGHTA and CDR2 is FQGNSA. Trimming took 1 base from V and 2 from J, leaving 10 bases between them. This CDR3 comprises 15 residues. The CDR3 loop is CASSLGGMVTDTQYF. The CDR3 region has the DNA TGTGCCAGCAGCTTAGGCGGGATGGTCACAGATACGCAGTATTTT.

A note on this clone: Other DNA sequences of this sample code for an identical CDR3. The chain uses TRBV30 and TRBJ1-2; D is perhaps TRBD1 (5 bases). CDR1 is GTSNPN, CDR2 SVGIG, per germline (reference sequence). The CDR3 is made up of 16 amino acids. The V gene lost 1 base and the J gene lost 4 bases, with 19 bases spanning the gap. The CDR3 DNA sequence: TGTGCCTGGAGTGCCGGGGGAACACGTCGGCTCTATGGCTACACCTTC. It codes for CAWSAGGTRRLYGYTF.

The CDR3 here is CASTLSGDTGELFF. The CDR3, as DNA: TGCGCCAGCACCCTTAGCGGCGACACCGGGGAGCTGTTTTTT. V is TRBV10-2 and J is TRBJ2-2; a possible D gene is TRBD2 (6 bases). The CDR3 extends over 14 amino acids. CDR1 is WSHSY, CDR2 SAAADI, per germline. The V end lost 7 bases, the J end lost 3 bases, and 12 bases lay between the germline ends.

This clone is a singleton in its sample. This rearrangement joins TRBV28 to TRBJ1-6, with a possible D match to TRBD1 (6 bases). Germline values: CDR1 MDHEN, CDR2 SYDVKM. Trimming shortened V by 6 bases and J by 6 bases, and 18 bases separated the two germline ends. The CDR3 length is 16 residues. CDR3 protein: CASSLGGAVGNSPLHF. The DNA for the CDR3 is TGTGCCAGCAGCCTGGGGGGGGCCGTCGGTAATTCACCCCTCCACTTT.

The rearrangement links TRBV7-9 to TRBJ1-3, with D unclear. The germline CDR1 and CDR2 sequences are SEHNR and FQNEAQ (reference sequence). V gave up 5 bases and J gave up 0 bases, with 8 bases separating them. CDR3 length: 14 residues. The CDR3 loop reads CASSQTYSGNTIYF. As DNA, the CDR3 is TGTGCCAGCAGCCAAACCTACTCTGGAAACACCATATATTTT.

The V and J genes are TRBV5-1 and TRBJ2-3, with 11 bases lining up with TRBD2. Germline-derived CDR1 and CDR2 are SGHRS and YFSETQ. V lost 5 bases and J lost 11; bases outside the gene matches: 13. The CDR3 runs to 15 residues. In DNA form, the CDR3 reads TGCGCCAGCAGAGCGACTAGCGGGACTTCGGGCCTGCAGTATTTT. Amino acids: CASRATSGTSGLQYF.

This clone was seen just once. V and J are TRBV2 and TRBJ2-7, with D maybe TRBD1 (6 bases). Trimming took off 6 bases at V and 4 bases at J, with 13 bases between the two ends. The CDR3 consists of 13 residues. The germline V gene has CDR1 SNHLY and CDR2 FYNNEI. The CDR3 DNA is TGTGCCAGCAGGGCCAGGGGTGGTTACGAGCAGTACTTC. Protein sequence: CASRARGGYEQYF.

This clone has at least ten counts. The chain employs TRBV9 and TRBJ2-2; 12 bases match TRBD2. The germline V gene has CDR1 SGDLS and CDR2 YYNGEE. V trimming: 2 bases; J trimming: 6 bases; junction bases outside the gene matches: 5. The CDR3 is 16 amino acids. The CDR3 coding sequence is TGTGCCAGCAGCGTGAGACTAGCGGGAGCACCCGGGGAGCTGTTTTTT. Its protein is CASSVRLAGAPGELFF. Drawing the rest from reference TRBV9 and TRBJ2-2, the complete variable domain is DSGVTQTPKHLITATGQRVTLRCSPRSGDLSVYWYQQSLDQGLQFLIQYYNGEERAKGNILERFSAQQFPDLHSELNLSSLELGDSALYFCASSVRLAGAPGELFFGEGSRLTVL.

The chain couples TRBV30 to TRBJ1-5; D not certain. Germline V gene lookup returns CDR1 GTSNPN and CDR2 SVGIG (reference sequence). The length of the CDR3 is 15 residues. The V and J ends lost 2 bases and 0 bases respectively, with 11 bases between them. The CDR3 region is CAWSTAGNSNQPQHF. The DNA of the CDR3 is TGTGCCTGGAGTACGGCGGGTAATAGCAATCAGCCCCAGCATTTT.

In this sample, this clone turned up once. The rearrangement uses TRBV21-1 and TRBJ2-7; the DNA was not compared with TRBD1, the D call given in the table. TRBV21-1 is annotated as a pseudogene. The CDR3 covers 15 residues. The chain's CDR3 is CASSKGGQGEGEQYF. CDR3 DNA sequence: TGTGCCAGCAGCAAAGGGGGACAGGGGGAGGGCGAGCAGTACTTC.

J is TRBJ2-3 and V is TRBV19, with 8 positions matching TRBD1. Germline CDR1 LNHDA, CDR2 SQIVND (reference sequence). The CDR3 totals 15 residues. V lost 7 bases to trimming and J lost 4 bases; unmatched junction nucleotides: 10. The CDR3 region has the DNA TGTGCCAGTACCGATGGGCAGGGGGCAGCAGATACGCAGTATTTT. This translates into CASTDGQGAADTQYF.

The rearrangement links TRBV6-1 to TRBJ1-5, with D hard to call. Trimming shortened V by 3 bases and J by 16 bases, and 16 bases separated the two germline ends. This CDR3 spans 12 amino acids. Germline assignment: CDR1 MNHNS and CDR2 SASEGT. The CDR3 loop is CASSDPQTPSHF. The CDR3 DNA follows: TGTGCCAGCAGTGACCCCCAGACCCCCAGCCATTTT.

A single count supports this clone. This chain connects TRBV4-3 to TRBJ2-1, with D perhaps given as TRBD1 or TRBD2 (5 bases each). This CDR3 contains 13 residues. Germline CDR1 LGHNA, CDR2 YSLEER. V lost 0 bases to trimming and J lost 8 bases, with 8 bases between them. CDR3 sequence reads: CASSQERGDEQFF. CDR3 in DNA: TGCGCCAGCAGCCAAGAAAGGGGAGATGAGCAGTTCTTC.